The text below deals with one T cell receptor (beta chain). The junction and the germline gene differ at one end; a read error may be behind it. The data derive from a study of neurological immune-mediated disorders. One entry per CDR3 protein, called by TCRdb with MiXCR from the 5' RACE reads. This sample carries roughly 60,000 distinct CDR3 sequences, roughly 10% of them seen once, and the ten largest clones take approximately 1.8%. CDR3 length: 18 residues. CDR1 is MNHEY, CDR2 SVGAGI, per germline. The chain employs TRBV6-5 and TRBJ2-2, with TRBD2 matching over 9 bases. The source is a man aged 55 to 70 in good health. Sequencing used PBMCs. The chain's CDR3 is CASSYPLGAGGDTGELFF. For the CDR3, the DNA is TGTGCAAGCAGTTACCCGTTAGGAGCGGGGGGTGACACCGGGGAGCTGTTTTTT.